The clone carrying this T cell receptor (beta chain) has just a few counts. Sequencing relied on a cDNA template that was reverse transcribed from extracted RNA. Sequenced by immunoSEQ multiplex PCR; TCRdb stores in-frame clones only, minus some. The sample yields 95,000 to 100,000 clones, just under 60% seen once. The data were obtained in a study of CD8+ T cells in alopecia areata. This sample's treatment: oral pan-JAK inhibitor, 5-10 mg twice daily. This clonotype originated in a human donor with alopecia areata. The sample here was CD8+ T cells sorted from blood, taken at approximately week 61, from a patient treated with tofacitinib.

CDR3 protein: CASKSLSNYEQYF. The CDR3 DNA follows: TGTGCCAGCAAAAGCCTGAGCAACTACGAGCAGTACTTC. The genes are TRBV7-2 and TRBJ2-7; D gene ambiguous. Between the trimmed V and J ends, which lost 7 bases and 3 bases, there was a span of 13 bases. Germline V gene data show CDR1 as SGHTA and CDR2 as FQGNSA. The CDR3 contains 13 residues.